What follows are 27 T cell receptor beta chains derived from one specimen sequenced in a study of response to subunit inactivated influenza vaccine. TCRdb re-called the RT-PCR reads through MiXCR, storing one row per CDR3 protein. In the table there are 860,000 or so distinct CDR3 sequences, 21% of which are singletons. This sample comprised PBMCs from blood, obtained around 5 days after vaccination. Source of these receptors: a man aged 45-65 years who received an inactivated influenza vaccine.

This clonotype has only a few counts. This chain uses TRBV5-1 with TRBJ2-7, with D hard to call. The CDR3 is 13 residues long. Germline CDR1 and CDR2: SGHRS and YFSETQ. The V end was cut by 3 bases, the J end by 3 bases, with 10 bases between. The CDR3 DNA sequence: TGCGCCAGCAGCTGGACGCTGGACTACGAGCAGTACTTC. Protein product: CASSWTLDYEQYF.

This clonotype was seen more than once but under ten times. This chain uses TRBV6-5 with TRBJ2-1; TRBD2 might be the D (6 bases). V was shortened by 4 bases and J by 4 bases, with 14 bases between the two germline ends. The CDR3 has 15 residues. Germline V gives CDR1 MNHEY, CDR2 SVGAGI. The CDR3 protein is CASSSLSGVYNEQFF. CDR3 sequence (DNA): TGTGCCAGCAGTTCCTTGTCGGGAGTATACAATGAGCAGTTCTTC.

The chain carries TRBV5-1 and TRBJ2-1, with TRBD1 identical over 7 bases. V shed 3 bases and J 0 bases; nucleotides not matched to a gene: 6. This CDR3 has 16 residues. The germline gives CDR1 SGHRS, CDR2 YFSETQ. Here the CDR3 reads CASSWGTASSYNEQFF. The CDR3 coding sequence is TGCGCCAGCAGCTGGGGGACAGCGAGCTCCTACAATGAGCAGTTCTTC.

This clonotype occurred a few times. The chain carries TRBV24-1 and TRBJ2-1; D perhaps matches TRBD2 (5 bases). The CDR3 is made up of 16 amino acids. Germline CDR1 KGHDR, CDR2 SFDVKD. V lost 0 bases and J lost 2, with 10 bases in between. The CDR3 loop reads CATSDLRGSTYNEQFF. CDR3 sequence (DNA): TGTGCCACCAGTGATTTGCGAGGGAGTACCTACAATGAGCAGTTCTTC.

The chain's CDR3 is CASSSQGMNEQFF. The CDR3, as DNA: TGTGCCAGCAGCTCTCAGGGGATGAATGAGCAGTTCTTC. The V call is TRBV7-9, the J call TRBJ2-1; maybe TRBD1 (6 bases). CDR1 is SEHNR and CDR2 is FQNEAQ in the germline V gene (reference sequence). V shed 4 bases and J shed 7 bases, with 11 bases lying between them. CDR3 length: 13 amino acids. Full variable domain (outside the CDR3, taken from reference TRBV7-9 and TRBJ2-1): DTGVSQNPRHKITKRGQNVTFRCDPISEHNRLYWYRQTLGQGPEFLTYFQNEAQLEKSRLLSDRFSAERPKGSFSTLEIQRTEQGDSAMYLCASSSQGMNEQFFGPGTRLTVL.

This clonotype was counted only a few times. The V and J genes are TRBV9 and TRBJ1-1; D perhaps matches TRBD1 (5 bases). There are 14 residues in the CDR3. Per germline, CDR1 SGDLS and CDR2 YYNGEE. The ends were cut back, 2 bases at V and 5 bases at J, with 13 bases in the middle. CDR3 residues: CASSVGGGGTEAFF. Written as DNA, the CDR3 is TGTGCCAGCAGCGTTGGGGGAGGAGGGACTGAAGCTTTCTTT.

V gene TRBV5-4 combines with J gene TRBJ2-4; 7 nucleotides align to TRBD1. This CDR3 is 18 amino acids long. V lost 1 base to trimming and J lost 1 base; unmatched junction nucleotides: 11. Germline CDR1 is SGHNT and CDR2 is YYREEE (reference sequence). The DNA for the CDR3 is TGTGCCAGCAGCTTGAAGTTCACCAGGGGGTCTGCCAAAAACATTCAGTACTTC. This gives the protein CASSLKFTRGSAKNIQYF.

There are a few counts of this clonotype. The rearrangement joins TRBV29-1 to TRBJ2-1; perhaps TRBD2 as D (7 bases). The CDR3 consists of 18 residues. CDR1 and CDR2 (germline): SQVTM, ANQGSEA. The ends were cut back, 1 base at V and 2 bases at J, with 21 bases in the middle. The CDR3 protein is CSVEGASVAGATYNEQFF. CDR3 DNA: TGCAGCGTTGAAGGGGCATCGGTGGCGGGGGCCACCTACAATGAGCAGTTCTTC.

This clonotype has just a few counts. This chain connects TRBV5-1 to TRBJ2-5, with no clear D. This CDR3 contains 14 residues. Trimming removed 1 base from V and 2 bases from J, with 9 bases in between. The germline gives CDR1 SGHRS, CDR2 YFSETQ. The CDR3 loop is CASSLISQQETQYF. CDR3 nucleotide sequence: TGCGCCAGCAGCTTGATTAGCCAGCAAGAGACCCAGTACTTC.

This clonotype was observed at least ten times. This sequence joins TRBV7-9 and TRBJ2-7; D tentatively fits TRBD1 or TRBD2 (5 bases each). The CDR3 has 16 amino acids. V lost 2 bases to trimming and J lost 6 bases, with 20 bases between them. The germline V gene encodes CDR1 SEHNR and CDR2 FQNEAQ (reference sequence). CDR3 nucleotide sequence: TGTGCCAGCAGCTTAACGACGGGACGGCTGAAGGGCGAGCAGTACTTC. This encodes CASSLTTGRLKGEQYF.

This clonotype has at least ten counts. One junction end disagrees with the germline gene, perhaps due to a read error. The chain combines TRBV20-1 with TRBJ2-1; 9 nucleotides agree with TRBD2. Germline V gene lookup returns CDR1 DFQATT and CDR2 SNEGSKA (reference sequence). This CDR3 is 16 amino acids long. CDR3 loop: CSARDGSGSSYNEQFF. The CDR3 DNA follows: TGCAGTGCGAGAGATGGTAGCGGGAGCTCCTACAATGAGCAGTTCTTC.

V gene TRBV6-5 combines with J gene TRBJ1-2; D is unclear. Trimming removed 2 bases from V and 4 bases from J, with 11 bases in between. In germline, CDR1 is MNHEY, CDR2 SVGAGI. This CDR3 region has 14 residues. The chain's CDR3 is CASSYLNSIYGYTF. The CDR3, as DNA: TGTGCCAGCAGTTACCTCAATAGTATCTATGGCTACACCTTC.

J is TRBJ2-3 and V is TRBV24-1, with D uncertain. V lost 1 base, J lost 2 bases, and 12 bases lay in between. Germline V lookup: CDR1 KGHDR, CDR2 SFDVKD. The CDR3 is made up of 16 amino acids. CDR3 amino acids: CATSDFSVTSTDTQYF. As DNA, the CDR3 is TGTGCCACCAGTGATTTCTCCGTGACTTCCACAGATACGCAGTATTTT.

V usage is TRBV11-3 and J usage is TRBJ1-1; perhaps TRBD1 as D (6 bases). Germline CDR1 and CDR2: SGHNT and YENEEA. V was shortened by 4 bases and J by 11 bases, with 17 bases between the two germline ends. The CDR3 runs to 13 residues. As DNA, the CDR3 is TGTGCCAGCAGCTCGGCGAAGGGGGAGAGGGCTTTCTTT. It specifies CASSSAKGERAFF. Full variable domain (missing parts from reference TRBV11-3 and TRBJ1-1): EAGVVQSPRYKIIEKKQPVAFWCNPISGHNTLYWYLQNLGQGPELLIRYENEEAVDDSQLPKDRFSAERLKGVDSTLKIQPAELGDSAVYLCASSSAKGERAFFGQGTRLTVV.

J is TRBJ2-7 and V is TRBV20-1; 8 bases are a match to TRBD1. The germline V gene has CDR1 DFQATT and CDR2 SNEGSKA (reference sequence). V trimming: 4 bases; J trimming: 3 bases; junction bases outside the gene matches: 8. The CDR3 consists of 14 residues. For the CDR3, the DNA is TGCAGTGCTATTTGGTCACAGGGGGACTACGAGCAGTACTTC. It codes for CSAIWSQGDYEQYF.

This sequence joins TRBV27 and TRBJ2-1; 8 bases are shared with TRBD2. Per germline, CDR1 MNHEY and CDR2 SMNVEV (reference sequence). The CDR3 covers 13 residues. V shed 5 bases, J shed 11 bases, and the junction held 8 bases outside the gene matches. In DNA form, the CDR3 reads TGTGCCAGCAGTCCCGGCGGGACTAGAAAGCAGTTCTTC. It encodes CASSPGGTRKQFF.

On this clonotype itself: A much more abundant neighbour one base away suggests this may be a read error. The chain is built from TRBV4-3 and TRBJ2-1; maybe TRBD1 (6 bases). CDR1 LGHNA and CDR2 YSLEER come from the germline V gene. The CDR3 runs to 15 residues. CDR3 nucleotides: TGCGGCAGCAGCCAAGAAGAGGGGGACTACAATGAGCAGTTCTTC. It codes for CGSSQEEGDYNEQFF.

V usage is TRBV12-3 or TRBV12-4 and J usage is TRBJ2-7, with a tentative D call TRBD2 (5 bases). This CDR3 comprises 12 residues. V lost 5 bases and J lost 5, with 10 bases in between. The CDR3 here is CASSGRGNEQYF. The CDR3 DNA reads as TGTGCCAGCAGTGGTCGAGGGAACGAGCAGTACTTC.

This clonotype has only a few counts. The chain uses TRBV29-1 and TRBJ2-5; maybe TRBD1 (6 bases). The CDR3 length is 13 residues. The germline V gene has CDR1 SQVTM and CDR2 ANQGSEA. V lost 7 bases, J lost 5 bases, and 17 bases lay in between. Here the CDR3 DNA reads TGCAGCGCCTCCCAGGGGTTAGGTGAGACCCAGTACTTC. It encodes CSASQGLGETQYF.

The gene calls are TRBV10-3 and TRBJ1-6; D might be TRBD1 (6 bases). Germline CDR1 ENHRY, CDR2 SYGVKD. V gave up 10 bases and J gave up 3 bases, with 10 bases separating them. This CDR3 contains 13 residues. The CDR3 coding sequence is TGTGCCACCAGACAGGACTATAATTCACCCCTCCACTTT. Its protein product is CATRQDYNSPLHF.

The chain joins TRBV30 to TRBJ2-1; 11 bases map to TRBD2. Germline CDR1 and CDR2: GTSNPN and SVGIG (reference sequence). J was trimmed by 0 bases and V by 2 bases; bases with no gene match: 15. The CDR3 length is 20 residues. In DNA, the CDR3 is TGTGCCTGGAGTTCCCGGCGACTAGCGGGACCCCTCCGCTCCTACAATGAGCAGTTCTTC. It specifies CAWSSRRLAGPLRSYNEQFF.

In its sample, this clonotype was seen many times. V usage is TRBV12-3 or TRBV12-4 and J usage is TRBJ2-1; tentatively, D is TRBD2 (5 bases). The CDR3 has 14 residues. V lost 3 bases and J lost 6, with 12 bases in between. Here the CDR3 reads CASSLSLAINEQFF. The CDR3 DNA reads as TGTGCCAGCAGTTTGTCGCTAGCTATCAATGAGCAGTTCTTC.

The gene calls are TRBV4-2 and TRBJ2-1; TRBD2 matches at 8 bases. In germline, CDR1 is LGHNA, CDR2 YNFKEQ. The CDR3 is 15 amino acids. V dropped 3 bases and J dropped 8; count of bases not matched to a gene: 9. The CDR3 sequence: CASSHRSRGGDEQFF. The CDR3 DNA follows: TGTGCCAGCAGCCACAGAAGCCGGGGGGGGGATGAGCAGTTCTTC.

This clonotype was observed a handful of times. The rearrangement links TRBV11-2 to TRBJ2-7; 9 positions agree with TRBD2. The V gene's germline CDR1 is SGHAT and CDR2 FQNNGV. The CDR3 runs to 15 residues. Trimming at V came to 7 bases and at J to 2 bases, leaving 9 bases not matched to a gene. The chain's CDR3 is CASTKETSGPYEQYF. The CDR3 coding sequence is TGTGCCAGCACCAAGGAGACTAGCGGACCCTACGAGCAGTACTTC.

The chain links TRBV12-3 or TRBV12-4 to TRBJ2-1; 7 bases line up with TRBD2. CDR3 length equals 16 residues. Germline trimming cut 7 bases from V and 6 bases from J; bases unmatched to any gene: 15. For the CDR3, the DNA is TGTGCCAGCACCCTACGTGGGGGGGAGAATTTCAATGAGCAGTTCTTC. It is translated as CASTLRGGENFNEQFF.

This clonotype was seen repeatedly, ten times or more. The CDR3 region has the DNA TGTGCCAGCAGGCAAAGCCTAGCGGGAGACCTACGAGAGCAGTACTTC. This encodes CASRQSLAGDLREQYF. The rearrangement joins TRBV12-3 or TRBV12-4 to TRBJ2-7; 10 bases match TRBD2. After removal of 6 bases from V and 7 bases from J, the junction contained 15 bases not matched to a gene. The CDR3 is made up of 16 amino acids.

The chain links TRBV12-3 or TRBV12-4 to TRBJ2-1, with D unclear. V lost 0 bases, J lost 9 bases, and 12 bases lay in between. The CDR3 is 14 residues long. The CDR3 here is CASSLALTMGEQFF. The CDR3 region has the DNA TGTGCCAGCAGTTTAGCGTTAACGATGGGTGAGCAGTTCTTC.